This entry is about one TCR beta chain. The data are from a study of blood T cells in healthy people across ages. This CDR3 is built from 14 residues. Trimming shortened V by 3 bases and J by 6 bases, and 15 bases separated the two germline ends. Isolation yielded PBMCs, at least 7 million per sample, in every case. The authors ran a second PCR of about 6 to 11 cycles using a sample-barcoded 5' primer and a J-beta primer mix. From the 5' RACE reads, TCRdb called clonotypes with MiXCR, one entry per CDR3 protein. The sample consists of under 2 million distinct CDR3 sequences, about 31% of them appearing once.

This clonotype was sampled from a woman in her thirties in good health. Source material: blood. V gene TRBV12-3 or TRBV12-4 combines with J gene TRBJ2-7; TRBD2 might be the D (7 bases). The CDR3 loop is CASSFSGGGGEQYF. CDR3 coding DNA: TGTGCCAGCAGTTTTTCGGGGGGCGGAGGCGAGCAGTACTTC.